Listed below are T cell receptor beta chains from one sample, sequenced in a study of OX40 agonist ivuxolimab in advanced cancers. Repertoires were generated with immunoSEQ multiplex PCR, while TCRdb's copy carries only in-frame clones and drops some. The table includes fewer than 20,000 clones, 80% to 95% detected once. The input for sequencing was CD4+ or CD8+ T cells sorted from blood, taken in a trial of the OX40 agonist ivuxolimab. These receptors were taken from an adult with an advanced solid tumor such as melanoma, head and neck, liver or kidney cancer. Both conserved end residues are part of each CDR3. D genes are given only for firm matches.

>TRBD2|TRBJ2-7|TRBV2
CASSEATSGLYEQYF
>NA|TRBJ1-2|TRBV28
CASSFIPPGAEGYGYTF
>TRBD2|TRBJ2-7|TRBV7-9
CASSEGTTEQYF
>NA|TRBJ2-2|TRBV11-3
CASSKINDGELFF
>NA|TRBJ2-2|TRBV28
CASSLSGNTGELFF
>NA|TRBJ1-1|TRBV6-5
CASSYGAILNTEAFF
>NA|TRBJ2-2|TRBV4-2
CASSHPPVLAGRELFF
>TRBD1|TRBJ2-7|TRBV9
CASSPTGGMDEQYF
>TRBD1|TRBJ2-7|TRBV5-1
CASSYLGQGAEQYF
>NA|TRBJ2-1|TRBV18
CASSPPSSFDEQFF
>TRBD2|TRBJ2-2|TRBV27
CASSSPGLAATGELFF
>TRBD2|TRBJ2-4|TRBV4-1
CASSQGLAGGQAKNIQYF
>NA|TRBJ2-3|TRBV28
CASTPDYTDTQYF
>NA|TRBJ2-1|TRBV9
CASKRGENEQFF
>NA|TRBJ1-2|TRBV21-1
CASSKAWWGKDGYTF
>NA|TRBJ2-7|TRBV21-1
CASSKARKLGAYEQYF
>NA|TRBJ2-2|TRBV30
CAWSVAAGELFF
>NA|TRBJ1-1|TRBV11-3
CASSLLGVGAFF
>NA|TRBJ2-3|TRBV30
CAWSTDSTDTQYF
>NA|TRBJ2-3|TRBV10-2
CASSRWEADTQYF
>TRBD1|TRBJ1-2|TRBV28
CASQGQGAANYNGYTF
>TRBD1|TRBJ2-5|TRBV9
CASSPGPGTGVWETQYF
>NA|TRBJ1-1|TRBV5-6
CASRRGLEAFF
>TRBD2|TRBJ2-5|TRBV4-1
CASSQWDVSGRAGETQYF
>NA|TRBJ1-2|TRBV5-4
CASLLPGKTYGYTF
>NA|TRBJ2-7|TRBV6-5
CASSGTSYEQYF
>NA|TRBJ2-7|TRBV2
CASQGWDEQYF
>NA|TRBJ2-7|TRBV5-1
CASSRGDEQYF
>NA|TRBJ1-1|TRBV7-9
CASGPGNTEAFF
>NA|TRBJ2-5|TRBV11-3
CASSARVEETQYF
>NA|TRBJ2-2|TRBV28
CASSLSGSRNTGELFF
>NA|TRBJ2-3|TRBV4-3
CASSQVGRGLKDTQYF